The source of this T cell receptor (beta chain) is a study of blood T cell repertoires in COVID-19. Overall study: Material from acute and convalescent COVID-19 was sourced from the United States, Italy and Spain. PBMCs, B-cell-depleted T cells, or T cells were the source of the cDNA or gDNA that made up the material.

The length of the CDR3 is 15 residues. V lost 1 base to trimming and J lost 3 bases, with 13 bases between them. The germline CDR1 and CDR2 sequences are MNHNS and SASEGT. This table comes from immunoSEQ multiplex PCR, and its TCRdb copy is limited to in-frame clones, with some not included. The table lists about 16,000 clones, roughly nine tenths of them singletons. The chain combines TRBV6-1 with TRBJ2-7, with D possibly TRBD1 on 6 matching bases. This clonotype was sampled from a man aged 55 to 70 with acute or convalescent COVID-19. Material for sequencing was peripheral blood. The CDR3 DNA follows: TGTGCCAGCAGTGAAGGCCCGGACAGATACTACGAGCAGTACTTC. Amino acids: CASSEGPDRYYEQYF.